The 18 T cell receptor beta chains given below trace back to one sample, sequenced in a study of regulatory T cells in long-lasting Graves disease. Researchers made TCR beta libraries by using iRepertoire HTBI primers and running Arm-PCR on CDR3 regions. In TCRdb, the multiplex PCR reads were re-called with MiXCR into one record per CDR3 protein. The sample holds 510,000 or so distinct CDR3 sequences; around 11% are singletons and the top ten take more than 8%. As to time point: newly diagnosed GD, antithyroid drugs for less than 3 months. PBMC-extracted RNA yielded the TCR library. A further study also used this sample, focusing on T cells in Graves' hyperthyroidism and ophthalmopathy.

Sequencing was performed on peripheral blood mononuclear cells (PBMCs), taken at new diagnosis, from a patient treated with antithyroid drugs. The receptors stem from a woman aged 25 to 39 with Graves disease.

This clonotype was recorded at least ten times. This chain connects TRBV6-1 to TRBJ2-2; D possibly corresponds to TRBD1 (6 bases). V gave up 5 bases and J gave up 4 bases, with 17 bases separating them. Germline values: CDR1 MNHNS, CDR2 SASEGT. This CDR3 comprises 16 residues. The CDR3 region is CASSPQGPLGTGELFF. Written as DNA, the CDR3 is TGTGCCAGCAGTCCCCAGGGGCCACTGGGCACCGGGGAGCTGTTTTTT.

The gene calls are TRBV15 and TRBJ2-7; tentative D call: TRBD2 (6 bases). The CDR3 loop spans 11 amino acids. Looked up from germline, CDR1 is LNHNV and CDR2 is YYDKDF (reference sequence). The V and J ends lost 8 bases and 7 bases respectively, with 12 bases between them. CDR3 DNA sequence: TGTGCCACCGCAGGGACTGGTGAGCAGTACTTC. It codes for CATAGTGEQYF.

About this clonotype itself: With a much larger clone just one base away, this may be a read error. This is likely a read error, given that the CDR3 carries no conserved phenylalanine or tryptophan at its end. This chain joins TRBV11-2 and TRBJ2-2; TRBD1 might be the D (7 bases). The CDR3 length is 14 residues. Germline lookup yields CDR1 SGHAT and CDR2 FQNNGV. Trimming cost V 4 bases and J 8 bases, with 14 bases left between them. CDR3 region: CASSSLQGRGELFL. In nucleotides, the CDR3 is TGTGCCAGCAGCTCTCTACAGGGGAGGGGGGAGCTGTTTCTT.

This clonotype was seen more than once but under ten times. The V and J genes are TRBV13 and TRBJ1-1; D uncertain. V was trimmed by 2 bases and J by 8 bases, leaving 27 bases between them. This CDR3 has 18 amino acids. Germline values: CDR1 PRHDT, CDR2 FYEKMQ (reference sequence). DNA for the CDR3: TGTGCCAGCAGCTTATTCCCCCCATCAAAGGACCAAAAGGACGAAGCTTTCTTT. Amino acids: CASSLFPPSKDQKDEAFF.

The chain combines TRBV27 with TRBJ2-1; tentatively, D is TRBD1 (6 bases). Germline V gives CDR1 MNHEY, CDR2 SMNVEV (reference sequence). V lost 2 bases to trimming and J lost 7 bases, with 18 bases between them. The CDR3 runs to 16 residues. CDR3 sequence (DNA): TGTGCCAGCAGTTTAGGGCAGGGGAGTAGGGTAAATGAGCAGTTCTTC. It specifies CASSLGQGSRVNEQFF.

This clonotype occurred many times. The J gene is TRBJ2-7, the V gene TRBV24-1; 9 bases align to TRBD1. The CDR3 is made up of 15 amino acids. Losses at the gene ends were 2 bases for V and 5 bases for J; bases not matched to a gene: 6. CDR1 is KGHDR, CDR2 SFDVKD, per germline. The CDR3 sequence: CATSDYRQGVNEQYF. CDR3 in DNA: TGTGCCACCAGTGATTATCGACAGGGGGTGAACGAGCAGTACTTC.

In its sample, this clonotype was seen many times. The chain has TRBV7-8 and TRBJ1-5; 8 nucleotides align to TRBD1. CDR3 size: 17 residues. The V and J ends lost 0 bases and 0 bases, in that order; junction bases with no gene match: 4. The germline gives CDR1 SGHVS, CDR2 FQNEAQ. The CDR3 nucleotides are TGTGCCAGCAGCTTAGCGAGGACAGGGTTTAGCAATCAGCCCCAGCATTTT. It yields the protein CASSLARTGFSNQPQHF.

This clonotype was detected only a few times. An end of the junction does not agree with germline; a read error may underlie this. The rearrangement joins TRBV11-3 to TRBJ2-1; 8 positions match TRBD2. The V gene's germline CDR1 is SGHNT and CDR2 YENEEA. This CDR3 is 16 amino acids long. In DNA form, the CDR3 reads TGTGCCAGCAGCTTAGAAGCGGGAGTCTCCTACAATGAGCAGCTCTTC. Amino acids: CASSLEAGVSYNEQLF.

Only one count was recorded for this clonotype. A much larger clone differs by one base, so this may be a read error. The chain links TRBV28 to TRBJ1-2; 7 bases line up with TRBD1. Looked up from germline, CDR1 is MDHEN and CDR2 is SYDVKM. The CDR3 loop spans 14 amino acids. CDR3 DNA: TGTGCCAACAGTTCGACAGGGTTCATTCATGGCTACACCTTC. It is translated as CANSSTGFIHGYTF.

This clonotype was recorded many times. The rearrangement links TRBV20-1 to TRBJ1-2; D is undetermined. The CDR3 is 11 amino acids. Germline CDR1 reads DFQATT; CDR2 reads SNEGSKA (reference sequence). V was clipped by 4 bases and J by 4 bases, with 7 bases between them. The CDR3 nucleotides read TGCAGTGCTACCCCCCTCTATGGCTACACCTTC. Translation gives CSATPLYGYTF.

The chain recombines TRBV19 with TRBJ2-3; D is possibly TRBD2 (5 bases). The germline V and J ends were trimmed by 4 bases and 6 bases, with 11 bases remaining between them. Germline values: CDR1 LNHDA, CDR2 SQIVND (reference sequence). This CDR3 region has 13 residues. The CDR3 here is CASSKRGGDTQYF. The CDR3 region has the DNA TGTGCCAGTAGTAAACGGGGTGGTGATACGCAGTATTTT. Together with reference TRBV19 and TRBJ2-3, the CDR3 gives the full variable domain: DGGITQSPKYLFRKEGQNVTLSCEQNLNHDAMYWYRQDPGQGLRLIYYSQIVNDFQKGDIAEGYSVSREKKESFPLTVTSAQKNPTAFYLCASSKRGGDTQYFGPGTRLTVL.

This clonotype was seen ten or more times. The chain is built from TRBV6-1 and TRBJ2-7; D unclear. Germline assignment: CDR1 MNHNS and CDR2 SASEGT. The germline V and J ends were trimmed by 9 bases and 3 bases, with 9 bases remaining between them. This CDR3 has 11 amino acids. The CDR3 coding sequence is TGTGCCAGTTCCACAGTCTACGAGCAGTACTTC. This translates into CASSTVYEQYF.

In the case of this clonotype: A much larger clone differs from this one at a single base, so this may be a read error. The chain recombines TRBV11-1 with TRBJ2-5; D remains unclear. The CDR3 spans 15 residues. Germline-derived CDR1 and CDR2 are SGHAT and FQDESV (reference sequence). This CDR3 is CARSFDPGSIETQYF. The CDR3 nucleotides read TGTGCCAGGAGCTTCGATCCCGGGTCCATCGAGACCCAGTACTTC.

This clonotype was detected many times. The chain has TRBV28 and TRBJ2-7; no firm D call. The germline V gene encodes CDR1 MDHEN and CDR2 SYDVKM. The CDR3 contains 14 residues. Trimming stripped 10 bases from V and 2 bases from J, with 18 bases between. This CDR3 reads CATPPRRWPYEQYF. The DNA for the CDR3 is TGTGCCACCCCGCCCCGTCGGTGGCCCTACGAGCAGTACTTC.

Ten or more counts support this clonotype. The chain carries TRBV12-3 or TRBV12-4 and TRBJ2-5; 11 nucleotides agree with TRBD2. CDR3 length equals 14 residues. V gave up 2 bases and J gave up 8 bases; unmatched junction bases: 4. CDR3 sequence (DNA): TGTGCCAGCAGTTTAAGACTAGCGGGACCCACCCAGTACTTC. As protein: CASSLRLAGPTQYF.

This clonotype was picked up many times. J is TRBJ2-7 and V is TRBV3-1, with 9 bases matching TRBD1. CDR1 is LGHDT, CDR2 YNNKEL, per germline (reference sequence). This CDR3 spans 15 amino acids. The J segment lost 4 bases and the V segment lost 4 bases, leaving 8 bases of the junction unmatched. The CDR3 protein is CASSRGGTGIYEQYF. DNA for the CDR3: TGTGCCAGCAGCCGCGGCGGGACAGGGATATACGAGCAGTACTTC.

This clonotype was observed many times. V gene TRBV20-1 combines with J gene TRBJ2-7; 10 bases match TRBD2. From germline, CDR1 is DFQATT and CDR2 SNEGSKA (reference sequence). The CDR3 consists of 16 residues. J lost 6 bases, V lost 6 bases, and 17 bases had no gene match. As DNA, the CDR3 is TGCAGTGCCCTAACCGGGGCTAGCGGGAGTTTCTCCGAGCAGTACTTC. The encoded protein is CSALTGASGSFSEQYF.

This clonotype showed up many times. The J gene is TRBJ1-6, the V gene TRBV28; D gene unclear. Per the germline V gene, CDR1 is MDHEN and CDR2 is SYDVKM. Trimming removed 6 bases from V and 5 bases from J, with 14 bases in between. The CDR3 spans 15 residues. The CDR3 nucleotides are TGTGCCAGCAGCTTCCCCTGGCGGAATAATTCACCCCTCCACTTT. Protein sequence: CASSFPWRNNSPLHF.